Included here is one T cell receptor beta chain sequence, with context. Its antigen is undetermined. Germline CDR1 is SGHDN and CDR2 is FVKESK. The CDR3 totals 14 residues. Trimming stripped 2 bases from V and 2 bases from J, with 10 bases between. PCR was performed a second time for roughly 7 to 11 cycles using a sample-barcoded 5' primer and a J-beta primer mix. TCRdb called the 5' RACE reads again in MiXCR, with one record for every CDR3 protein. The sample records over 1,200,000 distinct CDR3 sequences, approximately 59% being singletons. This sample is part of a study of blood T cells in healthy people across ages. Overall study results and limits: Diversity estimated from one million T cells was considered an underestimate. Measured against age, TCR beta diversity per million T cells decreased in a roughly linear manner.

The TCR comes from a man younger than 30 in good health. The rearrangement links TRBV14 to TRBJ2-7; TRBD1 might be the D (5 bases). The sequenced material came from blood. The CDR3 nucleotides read TGTGCCAGCAGCCAATACAGGTCGACCTACGAGCAGTACTTC. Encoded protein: CASSQYRSTYEQYF.